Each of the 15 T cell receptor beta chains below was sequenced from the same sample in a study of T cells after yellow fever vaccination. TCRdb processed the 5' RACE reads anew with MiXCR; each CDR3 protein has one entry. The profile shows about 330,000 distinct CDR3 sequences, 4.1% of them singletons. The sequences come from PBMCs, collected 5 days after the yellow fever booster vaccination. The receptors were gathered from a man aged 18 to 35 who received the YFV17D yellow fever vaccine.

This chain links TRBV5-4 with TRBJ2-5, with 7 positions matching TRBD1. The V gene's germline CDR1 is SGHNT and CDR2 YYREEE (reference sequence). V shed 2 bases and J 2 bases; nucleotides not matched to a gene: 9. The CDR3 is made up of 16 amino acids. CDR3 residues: CASSFPPRQGQETQYF. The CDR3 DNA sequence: TGTGCCAGCAGCTTCCCCCCCCGACAGGGACAAGAGACCCAGTACTTC.

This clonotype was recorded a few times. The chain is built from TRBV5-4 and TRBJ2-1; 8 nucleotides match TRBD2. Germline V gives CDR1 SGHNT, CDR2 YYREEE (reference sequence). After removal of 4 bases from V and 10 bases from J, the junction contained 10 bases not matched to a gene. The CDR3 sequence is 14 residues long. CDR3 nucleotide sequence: TGTGCCAGCAGCCCCGGGACTAGTTTTCGGGAGCAGTTCTTC. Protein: CASSPGTSFREQFF.

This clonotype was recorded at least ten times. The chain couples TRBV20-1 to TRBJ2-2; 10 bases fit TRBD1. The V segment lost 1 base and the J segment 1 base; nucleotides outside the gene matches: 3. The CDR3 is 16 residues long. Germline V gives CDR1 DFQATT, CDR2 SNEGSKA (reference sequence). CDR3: CSARGRDRGNTGELFF. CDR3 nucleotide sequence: TGCAGTGCTAGAGGGAGGGACAGGGGGAACACCGGGGAGCTGTTTTTT.

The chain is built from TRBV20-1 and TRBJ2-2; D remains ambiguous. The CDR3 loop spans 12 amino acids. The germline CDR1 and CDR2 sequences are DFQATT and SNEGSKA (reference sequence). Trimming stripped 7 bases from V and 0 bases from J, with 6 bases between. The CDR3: CSVQSNTGELFF. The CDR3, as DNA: TGCAGTGTACAGTCGAACACCGGGGAGCTGTTTTTT.

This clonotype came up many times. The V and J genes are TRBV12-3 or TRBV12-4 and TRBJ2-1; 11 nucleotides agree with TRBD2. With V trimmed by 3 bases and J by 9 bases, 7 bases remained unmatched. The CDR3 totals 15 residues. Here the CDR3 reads CASSFGSGGDPEQFF. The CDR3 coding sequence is TGTGCCAGCAGTTTTGGTAGCGGGGGGGACCCTGAGCAGTTCTTC.

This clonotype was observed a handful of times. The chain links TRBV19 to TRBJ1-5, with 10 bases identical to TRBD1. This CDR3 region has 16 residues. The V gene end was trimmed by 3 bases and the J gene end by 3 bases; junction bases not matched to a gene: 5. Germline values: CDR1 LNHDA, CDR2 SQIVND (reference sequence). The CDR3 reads CASSIGTGAPNQPQHF. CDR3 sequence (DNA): TGTGCCAGTAGTATCGGGACAGGGGCCCCCAATCAGCCCCAGCATTTT.

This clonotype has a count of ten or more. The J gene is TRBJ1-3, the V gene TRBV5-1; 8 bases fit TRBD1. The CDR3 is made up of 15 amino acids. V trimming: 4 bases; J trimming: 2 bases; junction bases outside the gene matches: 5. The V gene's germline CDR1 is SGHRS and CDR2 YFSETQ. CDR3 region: CASSIWTGPGNTIYF. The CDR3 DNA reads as TGCGCCAGCAGCATATGGACAGGGCCTGGAAACACCATATATTTT. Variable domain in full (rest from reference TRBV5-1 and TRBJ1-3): KAGVTQTPRYLIKTRGQQVTLSCSPISGHRSVSWYQQTPGQGLQFLFEYFSETQRNKGNFPGRFSGRQFSNSRSEMNVSTLELGDSALYLCASSIWTGPGNTIYFGEGSWLTVV.

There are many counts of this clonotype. CDR3 region: CASSFSGTALNTEAFF. CDR3 DNA sequence: TGTGCCAGTAGTTTTTCCGGGACAGCTCTTAACACTGAAGCTTTCTTT. The chain links TRBV19 to TRBJ1-1; 7 bases fit TRBD1. CDR1 and CDR2 from the germline V gene are LNHDA and SQIVND (reference sequence). The V and J ends lost 5 bases and 2 bases, in that order; junction bases with no gene match: 11. The CDR3 totals 16 residues.

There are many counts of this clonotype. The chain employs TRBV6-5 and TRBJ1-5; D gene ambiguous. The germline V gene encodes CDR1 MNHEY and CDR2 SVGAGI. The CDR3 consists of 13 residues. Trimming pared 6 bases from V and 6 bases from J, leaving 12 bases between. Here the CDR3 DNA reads TGTGCCAGCAGGGGGTCAGCTGGTCAGCCCCAGCATTTT. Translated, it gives CASRGSAGQPQHF.

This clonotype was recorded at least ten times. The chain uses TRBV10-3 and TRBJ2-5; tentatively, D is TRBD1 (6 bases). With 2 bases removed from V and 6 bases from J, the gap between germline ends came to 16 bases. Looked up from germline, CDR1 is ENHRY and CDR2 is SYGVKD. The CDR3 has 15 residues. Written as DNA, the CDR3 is TGTGCCATCAGTGAGACAGGGAGAAGAGGACAGACCCAGTACTTC. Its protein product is CAISETGRRGQTQYF.

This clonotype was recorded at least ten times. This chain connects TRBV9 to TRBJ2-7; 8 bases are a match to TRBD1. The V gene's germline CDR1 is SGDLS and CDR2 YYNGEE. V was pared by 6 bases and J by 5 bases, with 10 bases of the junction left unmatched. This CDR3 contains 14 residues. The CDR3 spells CASNSGQGIDEQYF. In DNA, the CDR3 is TGTGCCAGCAACTCCGGACAGGGTATTGACGAGCAGTACTTC.

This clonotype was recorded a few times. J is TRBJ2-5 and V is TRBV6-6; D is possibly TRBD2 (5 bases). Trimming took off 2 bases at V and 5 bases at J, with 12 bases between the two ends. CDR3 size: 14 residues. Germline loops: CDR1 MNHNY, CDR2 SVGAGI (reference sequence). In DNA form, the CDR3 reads TGTGCCAGCAGTTACAGGGAGATAGGGGAGACCCAGTACTTC. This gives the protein CASSYREIGETQYF.

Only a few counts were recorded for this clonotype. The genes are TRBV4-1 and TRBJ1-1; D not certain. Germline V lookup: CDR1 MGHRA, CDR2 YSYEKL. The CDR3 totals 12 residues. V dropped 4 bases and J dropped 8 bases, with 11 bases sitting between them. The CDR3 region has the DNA TGCGCCAGCAGCCTAATGGGAAGGGAAGCTTTCTTT. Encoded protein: CASSLMGREAFF.

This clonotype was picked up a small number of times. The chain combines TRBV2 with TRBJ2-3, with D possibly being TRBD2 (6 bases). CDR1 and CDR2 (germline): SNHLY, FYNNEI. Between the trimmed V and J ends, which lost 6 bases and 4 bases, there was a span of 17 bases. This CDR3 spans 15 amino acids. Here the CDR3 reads CASRDYSGPSDTQYF. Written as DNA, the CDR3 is TGTGCCAGCAGGGACTATAGCGGCCCCTCAGATACGCAGTATTTT.

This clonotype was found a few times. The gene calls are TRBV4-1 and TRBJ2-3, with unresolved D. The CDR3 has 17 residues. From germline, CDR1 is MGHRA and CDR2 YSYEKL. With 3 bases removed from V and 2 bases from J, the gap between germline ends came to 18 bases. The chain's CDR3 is CASSHLGRSYPTDTQYF. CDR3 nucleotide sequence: TGCGCCAGCAGCCACCTGGGCCGATCATATCCCACAGATACGCAGTATTTT.